This T cell receptor beta chain was recovered during a study of blood T cell repertoires in COVID-19. At the level of the study: T cells, B-cell-depleted T cells, or PBMCs provided the cDNA or gDNA that served as material.

Trimming cost V 3 bases and J 13 bases, with 16 bases left between them. The CDR3 covers 14 residues. The germline V gene encodes CDR1 SNHLY and CDR2 FYNNEI. Per the original data handling: Amplification of reference gene primers provided the estimated nucleated cell counts. This table comes from immunoSEQ multiplex PCR, and its TCRdb copy is limited to in-frame clones, with some not included. V, J and clone size reflect that table, while D and trimming were determined from the DNA. The sample holds about 330,000 clones, approximately 85% seen once. V gene TRBV2 combines with J gene TRBJ1-6, with a tentative D call TRBD1 (5 bases). This clonotype was sampled from a human donor in a cohort sampled during active COVID-19. The sequencing input was peripheral blood. CDR3 coding DNA: TGTGCCAGCAGTGATTCGGGCGGACCAGGGCCCCTCCACTTT. Translated: CASSDSGGPGPLHF. Full variable domain (missing parts from reference TRBV2 and TRBJ1-6): EPEVTQTPSHQVTQMGQEVILRCVPISNHLYFYWYRQILGQKVEFLVSFYNNEISEKSEIFDDQFSVERPDGSNFTLKIRSTKLEDSAMYFCASSDSGGPGPLHFGNGTRLTVT.